The 5 T cell receptor beta chains listed next were all sequenced from one sample in a study of a mutant IDH1 vaccine in newly diagnosed glioma. No antigen has been assigned to these receptors. Generated by immunoSEQ multiplex PCR, the TCRdb table keeps only in-frame clones and is missing some. The sample holds about 65,000 clones, around 83% seen once. As for time point: week 23, last vaccination. In every dose of vaccine, 300 ug of mutant IDH1 20-mer peptide was given alongside topical imiquimod. The sequencing used PBMCs, collected from a glioma patient whose treatment included an IDH1 peptide vaccine. Every receptor here comes from a man younger than 40 with glioma.

This sequence joins TRBV28 and TRBJ2-5; possibly TRBD2 for D (6 bases). The V end was cut by 5 bases, the J end by 1 base, with 8 bases between. The CDR3 spans 13 residues. Per germline, CDR1 MDHEN and CDR2 SYDVKM. DNA for the CDR3: TGTGCCAGCAGTCGCGGGATCCAAGAGACCCAGTACTTC. This encodes CASSRGIQETQYF.

The genes are TRBV19 and TRBJ1-4, with no clear D. The CDR3 is 12 amino acids. The germline CDR1 and CDR2 sequences are LNHDA and SQIVND (reference sequence). V lost 7 bases and J 9 bases, leaving 12 bases between the germline ends. CDR3 protein: CASTTGTKKLFF. In nucleotides, the CDR3 is TGTGCCAGTACCACCGGAACGAAAAAACTGTTTTTT.

V and J are TRBV6-5 and TRBJ1-1, with D possibly matching TRBD1 (6 bases). The CDR3 has 14 amino acids. Germline assignment: CDR1 MNHEY and CDR2 SVGAGI. With 5 bases removed from V and 1 base from J, the gap between germline ends came to 11 bases. CDR3 coding DNA: TGTGCCAGCAGTAGACAGGTCCGGAACACTGAAGCTTTCTTT. This codes for CASSRQVRNTEAFF.

The chain joins TRBV9 to TRBJ2-3; tentatively, D is TRBD1 (5 bases). V was shortened by 3 bases and J by 2 bases, with 13 bases between the two germline ends. The CDR3 sequence is 15 residues long. Germline V gives CDR1 SGDLS, CDR2 YYNGEE. As DNA, the CDR3 is TGTGCCAGCAGCGCCGACAGACGCTTCACAGATACGCAGTATTTT. This translates into CASSADRRFTDTQYF.

This clone was found once. V usage is TRBV10-1 and J usage is TRBJ2-7; maybe TRBD1 (6 bases). Germline V gene data show CDR1 as WNHNN and CDR2 as SYGVQD (reference sequence). The V gene lost 2 bases and the J gene lost 3 bases, with 8 bases spanning the gap. This CDR3 has 13 amino acids. The CDR3 sequence: CASSEARGYEQYF. The CDR3 DNA follows: TGCGCCAGCAGTGAGGCCAGGGGCTACGAGCAGTACTTC.